This T cell receptor (beta chain) was recorded in a study of post-analysis software for immune sequencing data. Points on this clonotype: Its antigen is undetermined.

Per the germline V gene, CDR1 is ENHRY and CDR2 is SYGVKD. The CDR3 runs to 15 residues. Trimming took 4 bases from V and 3 from J; bases not matched to a gene: 3. Researchers reported that TCR beta cDNA libraries carried unique molecular identifiers. TCRdb re-derived calls from the PCR reads in MiXCR, one entry per CDR3 protein. The sample holds under 900,000 distinct CDR3 sequences, approximately 57% seen once. Study-level results: Higher frequency in patients than in controls was seen for about 5 TRBV segments, with TRBV5-6, TRBV5-1 and TRBV20-1 among them.

This receptor was obtained from a girl between 10 and 17 years old with multiple sclerosis. The chain combines TRBV10-3 with TRBJ1-5, with 10 bases identical to TRBD1. Material: blood. The CDR3 spells CAISADRGHNQPQHF. CDR3 bases: TGTGCCATCAGTGCAGACAGGGGGCACAATCAGCCCCAGCATTTT.